This T cell receptor beta chain was sequenced for a study of blood T cell repertoires in COVID-19. Study overall: The origin of the acute and convalescent COVID-19 samples was the United States, Italy and Spain.

Per germline, CDR1 LGHDT and CDR2 YNNKEL (reference sequence). CDR3 length equals 14 residues. With 3 bases clipped from V and 2 bases from J, the junction kept 4 bases outside the gene matches. Methods used by the authors: Amplifying reference gene primers gave estimates of nucleated cell counts. The repertoire was sequenced with immunoSEQ multiplex PCR; TCRdb's copy has only in-frame clones and lacks some. V and J calls plus clone size are reproduced from that table; the DNA served to infer D and trimming. The data contain tens of thousands of clones, 87% of them singletons. The chain combines TRBV3-1 (or the pseudogene TRBV3-2) with TRBJ2-7; 7 bases align to TRBD2. The sample was peripheral blood. This receptor was identified in a woman over 75 with COVID-19, enrolled during active disease. CDR3 region: CASSQVLATYEQYF. The CDR3 DNA follows: TGTGCCAGCAGCCAGGTACTAGCGACCTACGAGCAGTACTTC.